The rows below give T cell receptor beta chains drawn from one sample of a study of OX40 agonist ivuxolimab in advanced cancers. The protocol was immunoSEQ multiplex PCR, while the TCRdb copy is restricted to in-frame clones and leaves out a portion. The sample has roughly 100,000 clones, around 85% seen once. The starting material was CD4+ or CD8+ T cells sorted from blood, obtained in a trial of the OX40 agonist ivuxolimab. Receptors were obtained from an adult with an advanced solid tumor such as melanoma, head and neck, liver or kidney cancer. Each CDR3 is given with its conserved first and last residue. D genes are given only for firm matches. Clone size, where shown, is once, few, many, or a class for clones that have expanded.

d_call	j_call	v_call	clone_size	cdr3_aa	cdr3_nt
TRBD2	TRBJ2-7	TRBV27	-	CASGSGSGLSGQYF	TGTGCCAGCGGTAGCGGGAGCGGATTAAGCGGGCAGTACTTC
-	TRBJ2-1	TRBV7-8	-	CASSLVRDTDRLFF	TGTGCCAGCAGCTTAGTTCGGGATACAGACAGGCTGTTCTTC
-	TRBJ2-1	TRBV30	-	CAYRGTSLNEQFF	TGTGCCTATCGGGGCACCAGCTTAAATGAGCAGTTCTTC
TRBD1	TRBJ2-1	TRBV6-5	few	CASSYGTGDNEQFF	TGTGCCAGCAGTTACGGGACAGGGGACAATGAGCAGTTCTTC
-	TRBJ2-7	TRBV5-4	-	CASSLTGHYDYEQYF	TGTGCCAGCAGCTTGACCGGACACTACGACTACGAGCAGTACTTC
-	TRBJ2-5	TRBV2	-	CASKFRVEETQYF	TGTGCCAGCAAGTTTAGGGTGGAAGAGACCCAGTACTTC
-	TRBJ2-2	TRBV7-9	-	CASSLGANTGELFF	TGTGCCAGCAGCTTAGGGGCGAACACCGGGGAGCTGTTTTTT
-	TRBJ2-2	TRBV19	once	CASSTTGIRELFF	TGTGCCAGTAGTACTACAGGGATACGGGAGCTGTTTTTT
-	TRBJ2-1	TRBV7-9	few	CASTSVNEQFF	TGTGCCAGCACCTCAGTCAACGAGCAGTTCTTC
-	TRBJ2-3	TRBV11-2	-	CASSRDVDTQYF	TGTGCCAGCAGCCGGGACGTGGATACGCAGTATTTT
TRBD2	TRBJ2-1	TRBV7-3	-	CASSAQPGLAGYYNEQFF	TGTGCCAGCAGCGCCCAACCGGGACTAGCGGGTTACTACAATGAGCAGTTCTTC
-	TRBJ2-7	TRBV5-1	-	CASSVTGLTYEQYF	TGCGCCAGCAGCGTGACAGGATTGACCTACGAGCAGTACTTC
-	TRBJ1-5	TRBV28	-	CASSLGSGNQPQHF	TGTGCCAGCAGCCTTGGTTCGGGAAATCAGCCCCAGCATTTT
TRBD1	TRBJ1-5	TRBV27	-	CASSSDRVEQPQHF	TGTGCCAGCAGTTCAGACAGGGTCGAGCAGCCCCAGCATTTT
TRBD1	TRBJ1-2	TRBV7-9	-	CASSLSGTGRPNGYTF	TGTGCCAGCAGCTTGTCCGGGACAGGGAGGCCTAACGGCTACACCTTC
-	TRBJ1-4	TRBV28	-	CASSLSVGSNEKLFF	TGTGCCAGCAGTTTATCAGTAGGATCCAATGAAAAACTGTTTTTT